This T cell receptor beta chain is drawn from a study of siplizumab effects on memory and regulatory T cells. Study results and caveats: Unstimulated subsets captured only a minor fraction of alloreactive clones. The study found that siplizumab significantly reduced alloreactive sequences traceable to unstimulated CD4+ memory cells. In unstimulated cells, naive T cells appeared more diverse than memory T cells and seemed major alloresponse contributors.

As for this clone: Its antigen remains unknown.

Assayed TCR templates numbered about 10^5 for each sample. TCRdb's copy holds only in-frame clones and misses some; the assay was immunoSEQ multiplex PCR. The sample contains over 60,000 clones, roughly nine tenths of which appear only once. This clonotype originated in a human donor in good health. Source material: CD8+ T cells sorted from blood.

In DNA, the CDR3 is TGCGCCAGCAGTCTCATGACTAGCGGGTGGGGAGAGACCCAGTACTTC. Amino acids: CASSLMTSGWGETQYF. The V call is TRBV4-1, the J call TRBJ2-5; the match to TRBD2 covers 10 bases. This CDR3 is built from 16 residues. CDR1 is MGHRA, CDR2 YSYEKL, per germline. V lost 6 bases, J lost 4 bases, and 11 bases stayed unmatched.